The 5 T cell receptor beta chains below were found in one sample sequenced in a study of HIV-infected patients and healthy controls. Follow-up blood was drawn about 14 weeks, roughly three months, after antiretroviral therapy began. All unsorted peripheral T cells were captured because whole blood was used without fractionation. cDNA was made from approximately 0.55 ug RNA using alpha and beta constant primers. Separate chain-specific third strand synthesis with multiplexing indices produced the alpha and beta libraries. TCRdb reprocessed the 5' RACE reads via MiXCR and lists one record per CDR3 protein. Seen here are about 7,900 distinct CDR3 sequences, over 7.5% observed once, and the top ten hold roughly a tenth. Sequences were derived from blood, sampled during antiretroviral therapy. Source of these receptors: an adult with HIV infection.

By its share, this clonotype is medium-sized (0.01 to 0.1%). The chain has TRBV6-2 or TRBV6-3 and TRBJ2-1, with 10 bases identical to TRBD2. This CDR3 has 16 residues. CDR1 and CDR2 from the germline V gene are MNHEY and SVGEGT. After removal of 6 bases from V and 6 bases from J, the junction contained 11 bases not matched to a gene. CDR3 residues: CASSVAGGRKSNEQFF. CDR3 nucleotide sequence: TGTGCCAGCAGCGTAGCGGGAGGCCGAAAGTCCAATGAGCAGTTCTTC.

This clonotype came up many times. CDR3 sequence (DNA): TGTGCCAGCAGCTTGCCAGGCCCTATAAATCAGCCCCAGCATTTT. Translating gives CASSLPGPINQPQHF. J is TRBJ1-5 and V is TRBV7-9; D uncertain. V dropped 3 bases and J dropped 4 bases, with 13 bases sitting between them. Germline CDR1 reads SEHNR; CDR2 reads FQNEAQ (reference sequence). The CDR3 has 15 amino acids. The full variable domain, completed using reference TRBV7-9 and TRBJ1-5, is DTGVSQNPRHKITKRGQNVTFRCDPISEHNRLYWYRQTLGQGPEFLTYFQNEAQLEKSRLLSDRFSAERPKGSFSTLEIQRTEQGDSAMYLCASSLPGPINQPQHFGDGTRLSIL.

This clonotype showed up many times. V is TRBV19 and J is TRBJ2-5; possibly TRBD1 for D (5 bases). V lost 2 bases to trimming and J lost 4 bases, with 17 bases between them. The germline V gene encodes CDR1 LNHDA and CDR2 SQIVND (reference sequence). The CDR3 has 16 residues. As DNA, the CDR3 is TGTGCCAGTAGTATAAGTCCGCAGGGATGGTCAGAGACCCAGTACTTC. As protein: CASSISPQGWSETQYF.

This clonotype has at least ten counts. The chain joins TRBV7-7 to TRBJ2-1; TRBD2 aligns across 8 bases. This CDR3 spans 16 amino acids. The junction had 4 bases not matched to a gene; V was cut back by 3 bases and J by 0 bases. Per the germline V gene, CDR1 is SSHAT and CDR2 is FNYEAQ (reference sequence). The CDR3 DNA reads TGTGCCAGCAGCTTCTCGCGGGGGGCCTCCTACAATGAGCAGTTCTTC. Its protein product is CASSFSRGASYNEQFF.

The rearrangement links TRBV13 to TRBJ2-1, with D hard to call. The V end lost 1 base, the J end lost 10 bases, and 8 bases lay between the germline ends. The CDR3 has 12 residues. CDR1 PRHDT and CDR2 FYEKMQ come from the germline V gene (reference sequence). The CDR3 nucleotides are TGTGCCAGCAGCTTAGTAGGCGGAGAGCAGTTCTTC. Its translation: CASSLVGGEQFF.